This paragraph covers one T cell receptor beta chain sequence. The antigen is undetermined. Although they were nominally healthy when sampled, donors likely had unrecorded immune exposures. PCR employed 60 Vbeta and 13 Jbeta primers. Repertoires were generated with immunoSEQ multiplex PCR, while TCRdb's copy carries only in-frame clones and drops some. The data contain tens of thousands of clones, approximately 70% of them singletons. The sample comes from a study of cytomegalovirus exposure and HLA in healthy donors. Study outcomes and limitations: Accurate prediction of HLA-A and HLA-B alleles (for most subjects) was reportedly achieved from TCR beta sequences.

V was pared by 1 base and J by 0 bases, with 8 bases between. Germline-derived CDR1 and CDR2 are SGHDT and YYEEEE. The CDR3 is 14 amino acids. V usage is TRBV5-6 and J usage is TRBJ2-7; D unresolved. The sequence derives from a male donor in good health and CMV-seropositive. The sample taken for sequencing was PBMCs. CDR3 DNA: TGTGCCAGCAGCTTGTCCAGGCCCTCCTACGAGCAGTACTTC. Amino acids: CASSLSRPSYEQYF.